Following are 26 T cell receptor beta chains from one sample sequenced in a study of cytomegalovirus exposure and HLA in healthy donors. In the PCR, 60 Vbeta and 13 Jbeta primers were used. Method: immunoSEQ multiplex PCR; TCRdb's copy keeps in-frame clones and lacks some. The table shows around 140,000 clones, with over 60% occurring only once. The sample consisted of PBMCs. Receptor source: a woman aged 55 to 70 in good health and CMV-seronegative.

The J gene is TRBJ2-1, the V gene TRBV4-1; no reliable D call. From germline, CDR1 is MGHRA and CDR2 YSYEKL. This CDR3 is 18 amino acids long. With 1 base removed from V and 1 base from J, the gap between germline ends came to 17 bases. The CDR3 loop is CASSQVGRSTLSYNEQFF. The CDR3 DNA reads TGCGCCAGCAGCCAAGTAGGCAGGTCAACCTTATCCTACAATGAGCAGTTCTTC.

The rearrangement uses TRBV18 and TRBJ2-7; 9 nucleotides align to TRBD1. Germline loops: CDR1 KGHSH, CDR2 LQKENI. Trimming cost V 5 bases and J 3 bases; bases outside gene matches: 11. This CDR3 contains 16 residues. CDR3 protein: CASSSMDRGGGYEQYF. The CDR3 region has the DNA TGTGCCAGCTCATCTATGGACAGGGGTGGCGGCTACGAGCAGTACTTC.

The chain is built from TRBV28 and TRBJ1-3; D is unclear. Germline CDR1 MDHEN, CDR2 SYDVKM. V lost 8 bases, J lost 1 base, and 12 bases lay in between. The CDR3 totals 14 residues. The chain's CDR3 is CASVRGTSGNTIYF. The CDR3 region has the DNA TGTGCCAGCGTCCGGGGTACTTCTGGAAACACCATATATTTT.

CDR3 sequence (DNA): TGTGCCAGCAGCTTACGGGTGGCCGGGGAGCTGTTTTTT. Translating it yields CASSLRVAGELFF. The V gene is TRBV7-8, the J gene TRBJ2-2, with D hard to call. This CDR3 spans 13 amino acids. V was pared by 2 bases and J by 6 bases, with 7 bases between. Per the germline V gene, CDR1 is SGHVS and CDR2 is FQNEAQ.

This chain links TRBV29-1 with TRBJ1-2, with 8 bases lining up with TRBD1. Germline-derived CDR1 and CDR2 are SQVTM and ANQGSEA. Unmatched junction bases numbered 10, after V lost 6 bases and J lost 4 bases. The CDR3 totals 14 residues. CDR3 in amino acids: CSVAQGAVGYGYTF. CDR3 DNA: TGCAGCGTCGCCCAGGGGGCGGTTGGCTATGGCTACACCTTC.

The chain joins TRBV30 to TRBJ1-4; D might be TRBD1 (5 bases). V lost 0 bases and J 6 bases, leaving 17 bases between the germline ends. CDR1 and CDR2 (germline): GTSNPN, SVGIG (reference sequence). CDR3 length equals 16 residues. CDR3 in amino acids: CAWSVRLGVGDEKLFF. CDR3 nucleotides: TGTGCCTGGAGTGTACGGTTAGGGGTAGGGGATGAAAAACTGTTTTTT.

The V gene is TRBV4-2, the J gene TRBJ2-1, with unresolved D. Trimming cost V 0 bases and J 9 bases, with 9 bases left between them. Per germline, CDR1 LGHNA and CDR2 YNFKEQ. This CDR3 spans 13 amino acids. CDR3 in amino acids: CASSQDTVSEQFF. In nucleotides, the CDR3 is TGTGCCAGCAGCCAAGATACTGTTAGTGAGCAGTTCTTC.

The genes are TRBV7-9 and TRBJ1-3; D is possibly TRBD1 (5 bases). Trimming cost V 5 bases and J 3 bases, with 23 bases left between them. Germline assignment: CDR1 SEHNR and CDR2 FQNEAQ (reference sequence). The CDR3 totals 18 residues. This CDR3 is CASSTSHGGGKGGNTIYF. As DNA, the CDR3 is TGTGCCAGCAGCACGTCGCATGGCGGGGGTAAAGGTGGAAACACCATATATTTT.

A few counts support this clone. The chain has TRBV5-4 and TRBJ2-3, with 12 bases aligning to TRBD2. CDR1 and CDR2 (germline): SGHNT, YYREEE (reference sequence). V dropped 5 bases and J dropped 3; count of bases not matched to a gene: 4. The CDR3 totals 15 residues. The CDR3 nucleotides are TGTGCCAGCAGAAGGACTAGCGGGATGACAGATACGCAGTATTTT. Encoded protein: CASRRTSGMTDTQYF.

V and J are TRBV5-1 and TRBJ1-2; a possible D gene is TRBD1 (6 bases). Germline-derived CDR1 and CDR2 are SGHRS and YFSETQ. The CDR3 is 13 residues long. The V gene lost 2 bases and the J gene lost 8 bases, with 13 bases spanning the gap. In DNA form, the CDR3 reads TGCGCCAGCAGCTTCGGCGGGGGCGAGGGCTACACCTTC. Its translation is CASSFGGGEGYTF.

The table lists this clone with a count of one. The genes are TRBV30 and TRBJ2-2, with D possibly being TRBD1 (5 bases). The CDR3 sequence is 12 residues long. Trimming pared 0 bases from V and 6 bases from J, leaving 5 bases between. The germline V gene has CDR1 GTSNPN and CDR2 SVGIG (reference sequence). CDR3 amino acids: CAWSVGPGELFF. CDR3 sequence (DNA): TGTGCCTGGAGTGTGGGGCCCGGGGAGCTGTTTTTT.

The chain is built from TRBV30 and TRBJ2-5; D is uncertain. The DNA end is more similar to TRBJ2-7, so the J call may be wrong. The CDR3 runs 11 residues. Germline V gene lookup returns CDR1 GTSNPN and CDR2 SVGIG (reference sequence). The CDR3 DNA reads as TGTGCCTGGAGTCGGAACTACGAGCAGTACTTC. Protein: CAWSRNYEQYF.

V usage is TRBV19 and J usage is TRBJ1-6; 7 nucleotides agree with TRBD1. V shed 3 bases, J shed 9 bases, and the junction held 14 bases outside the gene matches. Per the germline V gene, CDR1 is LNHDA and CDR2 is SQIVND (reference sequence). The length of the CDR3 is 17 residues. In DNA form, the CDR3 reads TGTGCCAGTAGTATGTTCGTCGAGGGGGCCCGTGGTTCACCCCTCCACTTT. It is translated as CASSMFVEGARGSPLHF. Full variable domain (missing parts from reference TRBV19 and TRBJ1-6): DGGITQSPKYLFRKEGQNVTLSCEQNLNHDAMYWYRQDPGQGLRLIYYSQIVNDFQKGDIAEGYSVSREKKESFPLTVTSAQKNPTAFYLCASSMFVEGARGSPLHFGNGTRLTVT.

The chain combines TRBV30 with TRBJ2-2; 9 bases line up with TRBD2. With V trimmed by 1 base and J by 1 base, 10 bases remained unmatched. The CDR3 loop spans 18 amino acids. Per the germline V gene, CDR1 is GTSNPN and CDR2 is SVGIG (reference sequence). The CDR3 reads CAWSDRRAGGMNTGELFF. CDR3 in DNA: TGTGCCTGGAGTGACCGCAGAGCGGGAGGCATGAACACCGGGGAGCTGTTTTTT.

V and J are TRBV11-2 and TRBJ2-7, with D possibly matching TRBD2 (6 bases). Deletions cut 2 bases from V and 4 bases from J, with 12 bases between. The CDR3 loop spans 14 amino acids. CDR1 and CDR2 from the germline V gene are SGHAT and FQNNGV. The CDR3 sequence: CASSLMREAYEQYF. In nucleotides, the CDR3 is TGTGCCAGCAGCTTAATGAGGGAGGCTTACGAGCAGTACTTC.

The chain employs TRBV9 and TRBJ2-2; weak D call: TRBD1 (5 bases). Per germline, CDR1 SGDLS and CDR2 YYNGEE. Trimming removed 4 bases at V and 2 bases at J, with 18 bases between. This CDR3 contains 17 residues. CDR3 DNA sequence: TGTGCCAGCAGCCCACGTGCCCGACAGATCAACACCGGGGAGCTGTTTTTT. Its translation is CASSPRARQINTGELFF.

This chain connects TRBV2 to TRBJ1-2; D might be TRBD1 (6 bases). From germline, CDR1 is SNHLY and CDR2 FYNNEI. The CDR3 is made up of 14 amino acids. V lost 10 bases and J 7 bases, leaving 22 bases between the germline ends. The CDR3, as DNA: TGTGCCACAGCAGGGGATGTGGGCCTTCGTGGCTACACCTTC. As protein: CATAGDVGLRGYTF.

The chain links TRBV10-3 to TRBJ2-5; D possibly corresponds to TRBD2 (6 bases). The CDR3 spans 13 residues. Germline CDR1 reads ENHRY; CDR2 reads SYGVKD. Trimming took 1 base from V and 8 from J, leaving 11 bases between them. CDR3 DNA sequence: TGTGCCATCAGTGAGTGGGAGGCCCGAACCCAGTACTTC. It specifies CAISEWEARTQYF.

The CDR3 is CASSRDNTEAFF. The CDR3, as DNA: TGTGCCAGCAGCCGAGATAACACTGAAGCTTTCTTT. The V and J genes are TRBV28 and TRBJ1-1; D ambiguous. The CDR3 loop spans 12 amino acids. Trimming cost V 6 bases and J 2 bases, with 7 bases left between them. Germline V CDR1 and CDR2: MDHEN, SYDVKM. The whole variable domain, remainder taken from reference TRBV28 and TRBJ1-1, is DVKVTQSSRYLVKRTGEKVFLECVQDMDHENMFWYRQDPGLGLRLIYFSYDVKMKEKGDIPEGYSVSREKKERFSLILESASTNQTSMYLCASSRDNTEAFFGQGTRLTVV.

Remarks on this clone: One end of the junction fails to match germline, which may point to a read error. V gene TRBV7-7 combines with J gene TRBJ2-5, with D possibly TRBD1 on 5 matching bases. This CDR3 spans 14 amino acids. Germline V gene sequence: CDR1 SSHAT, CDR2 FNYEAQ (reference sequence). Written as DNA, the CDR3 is TGTGCTAGCAGCTTAGGACAATTAAAAGAGACCCAGTACTTC. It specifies CASSLGQLKETQYF.

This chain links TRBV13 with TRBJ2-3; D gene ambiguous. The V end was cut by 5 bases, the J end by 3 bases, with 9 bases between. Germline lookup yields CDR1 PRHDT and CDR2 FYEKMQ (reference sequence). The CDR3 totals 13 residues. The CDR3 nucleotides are TGTGCCAGCAGCCCCGCCGGGACAGATACGCAGTATTTT. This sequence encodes CASSPAGTDTQYF.

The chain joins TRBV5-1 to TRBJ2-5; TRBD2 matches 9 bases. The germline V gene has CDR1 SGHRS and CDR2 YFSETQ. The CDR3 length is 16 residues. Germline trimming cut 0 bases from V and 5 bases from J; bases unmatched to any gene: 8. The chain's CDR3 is CASSLVVAGVRETQYF. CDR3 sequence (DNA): TGCGCCAGCAGCTTGGTAGTAGCGGGAGTGCGTGAGACCCAGTACTTC.

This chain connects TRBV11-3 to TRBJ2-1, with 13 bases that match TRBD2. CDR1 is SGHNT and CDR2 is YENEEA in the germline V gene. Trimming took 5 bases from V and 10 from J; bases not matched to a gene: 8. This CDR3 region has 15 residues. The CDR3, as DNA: TGTGCCAGCAGCCCAAAGGGGACTAGCGGGAAGGAGCAGTTCTTC. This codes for CASSPKGTSGKEQFF.

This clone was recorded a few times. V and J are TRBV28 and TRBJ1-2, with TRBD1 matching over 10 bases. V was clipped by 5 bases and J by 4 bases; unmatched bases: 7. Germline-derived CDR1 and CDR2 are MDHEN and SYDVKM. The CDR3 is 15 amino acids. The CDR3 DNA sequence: TGTGCCAGCAGTCCTGGGGACAGGGGAGGCTATGGCTACACCTTC. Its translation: CASSPGDRGGYGYTF.

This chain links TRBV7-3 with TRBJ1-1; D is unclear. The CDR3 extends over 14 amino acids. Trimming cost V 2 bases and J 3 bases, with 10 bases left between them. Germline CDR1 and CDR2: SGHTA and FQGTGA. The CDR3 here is CASSLGQEDTEAFF. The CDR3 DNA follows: TGTGCCAGCAGCTTAGGGCAGGAGGACACTGAAGCTTTCTTT.

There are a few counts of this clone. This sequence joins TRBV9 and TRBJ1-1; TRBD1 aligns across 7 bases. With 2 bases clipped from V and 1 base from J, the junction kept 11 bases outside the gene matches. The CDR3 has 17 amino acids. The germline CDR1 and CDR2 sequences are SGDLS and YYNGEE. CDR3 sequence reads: CASSVGQPEVGNTEAFF. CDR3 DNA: TGTGCCAGCAGCGTGGGACAGCCAGAAGTGGGGAACACTGAAGCTTTCTTT. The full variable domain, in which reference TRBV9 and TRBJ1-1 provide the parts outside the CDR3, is DSGVTQTPKHLITATGQRVTLRCSPRSGDLSVYWYQQSLDQGLQFLIQYYNGEERAKGNILERFSAQQFPDLHSELNLSSLELGDSALYFCASSVGQPEVGNTEAFFGQGTRLTVV.